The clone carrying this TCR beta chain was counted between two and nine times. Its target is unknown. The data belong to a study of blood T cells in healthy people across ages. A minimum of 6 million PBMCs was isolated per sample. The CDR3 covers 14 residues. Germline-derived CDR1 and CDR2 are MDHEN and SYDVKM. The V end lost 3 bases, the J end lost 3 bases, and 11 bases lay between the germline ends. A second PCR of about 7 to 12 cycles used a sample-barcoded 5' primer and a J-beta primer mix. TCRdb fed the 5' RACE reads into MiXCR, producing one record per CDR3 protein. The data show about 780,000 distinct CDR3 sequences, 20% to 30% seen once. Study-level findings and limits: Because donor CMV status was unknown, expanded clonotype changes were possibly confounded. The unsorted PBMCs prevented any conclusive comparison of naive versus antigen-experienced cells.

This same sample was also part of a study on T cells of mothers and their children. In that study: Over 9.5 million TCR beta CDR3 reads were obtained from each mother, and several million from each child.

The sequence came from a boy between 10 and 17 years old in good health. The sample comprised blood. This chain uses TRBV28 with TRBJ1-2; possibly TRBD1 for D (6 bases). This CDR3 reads CASSLPPGDYGYTF. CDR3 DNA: TGTGCCAGCAGTTTGCCCCCAGGGGACTATGGCTACACCTTC.